One and the same sample provided the 6 T cell receptor beta chains below, sequenced in a study of T cell repertoires in cytomegalovirus infection. TCRdb used MiXCR to reprocess the reads, holding one entry per CDR3 protein. This sample has hundreds of thousands of distinct CDR3 sequences, with 30% to 35% found just once. Their antigens are not known. The sequences come from cultured CD8+ T cells from PBMCs, collected from culture after CMV antigen stimulation. These receptors originate from a human donor in good health (CMV status not recorded). Some clones in this sample may be carry-over from other donors' samples.

This clonotype occurred a few times. V and J are TRBV11-2 and TRBJ2-1; D unclear. The CDR3 runs 13 residues. Germline V CDR1 and CDR2: SGHAT, FQNNGV. V lost 6 bases and J 8 bases, leaving 14 bases between the germline ends. The CDR3 nucleotides are TGTGCCAGCAGGTTATCTTTGGCCGATGAGCAGTTCTTC. Its translation: CASRLSLADEQFF.

The chain carries TRBV5-1 and TRBJ2-4; tentative D call: TRBD1 (6 bases). The CDR3 is made up of 11 amino acids. V was cut by 4 bases and J by 14 bases, with 13 bases left in between. CDR1 SGHRS and CDR2 YFSETQ come from the germline V gene. CDR3 nucleotide sequence: TGCGCCAGCAGCGCAGGACAGCGCGAGTACTTC. This sequence encodes CASSAGQREYF.

This chain joins TRBV13 and TRBJ1-6, with 7 bases identical to TRBD1. The CDR3 runs 17 residues. V shed 5 bases, J shed 3 bases, and the junction held 10 bases outside the gene matches. Germline lookup yields CDR1 PRHDT and CDR2 FYEKMQ (reference sequence). The CDR3 is CASSIYRQGDYNSPLHF. In nucleotides, the CDR3 is TGTGCCAGCAGCATCTATCGACAGGGAGACTATAATTCACCCCTCCACTTT.

The chain uses TRBV19 and TRBJ1-1; 10 nucleotides match TRBD1. V lost 5 bases to trimming and J lost 4 bases; unmatched junction nucleotides: 7. The CDR3 has 15 amino acids. CDR1 and CDR2 from the germline V gene are LNHDA and SQIVND (reference sequence). CDR3 DNA: TGTGCCAGTAGTTACCTCCGGGACAGGGGCACTGAAGCTTTCTTT. Residues: CASSYLRDRGTEAFF.

This sequence joins TRBV7-6 and TRBJ2-1; perhaps D is TRBD1 or TRBD2 (6 bases each). The V and J ends lost 5 bases and 1 base respectively, with 15 bases between them. The CDR3 has 16 residues. Germline loops: CDR1 SGHVS, CDR2 FNYEAQ. The CDR3 bases are TGTGCCAGCAGCACCGTCGGGGGCCAGTCCTACAATGAGCAGTTCTTC. It is translated as CASSTVGGQSYNEQFF.

This clonotype was seen repeatedly, ten times or more. The chain couples TRBV7-2 to TRBJ2-7; 8 bases align to TRBD2. The CDR3 sequence is 14 residues long. After removal of 5 bases from V and 6 bases from J, the junction contained 9 bases not matched to a gene. Germline V gene lookup returns CDR1 SGHTA and CDR2 FQGNSA. The CDR3 sequence is CASSHPRSGGEQYF. The CDR3 DNA sequence: TGTGCCAGCAGCCACCCCCGGAGCGGGGGCGAGCAGTACTTC.